This T cell receptor beta chain was recovered during a study of immune evolution from preneoplasia to lung adenocarcinoma. Turning to the study itself: HLA loss of heterozygosity: approximately 7.5% AIS, over 12% MIA, more than 25% ADC, none AAH.

Histologic diagnosis was independently verified by two lung pathologists. This clone was picked up a small number of times. What it binds is not known. Here immunoSEQ multiplex PCR was the method, and the copy in TCRdb shows in-frame clones only, minus some. The data show over 13,000 clones, with roughly 78% seen just once and approximately 5% held by the top ten. Overall study findings and caveats: Highest clonality occurred in KRAS-mutant, not EGFR-mutant or double wild-type, nodules. From normal lung to invasive adenocarcinoma, top clone frequencies appeared to decrease.

V lost 2 bases, J lost 2 bases, and 7 bases lay in between. CDR3 length: 13 amino acids. In germline, CDR1 is PRHDT, CDR2 FYEKMQ (reference sequence). The J gene is TRBJ2-7, the V gene TRBV13; unclear D gene. Material: FFPE minimally invasive lung adenocarcinoma tissue. The TCR was taken from a person aged 70 to 85 with lung adenocarcinoma. CDR3: CASSLNGPYEQYF. The CDR3 DNA is TGTGCCAGCAGCTTAAACGGGCCCTACGAGCAGTACTTC.